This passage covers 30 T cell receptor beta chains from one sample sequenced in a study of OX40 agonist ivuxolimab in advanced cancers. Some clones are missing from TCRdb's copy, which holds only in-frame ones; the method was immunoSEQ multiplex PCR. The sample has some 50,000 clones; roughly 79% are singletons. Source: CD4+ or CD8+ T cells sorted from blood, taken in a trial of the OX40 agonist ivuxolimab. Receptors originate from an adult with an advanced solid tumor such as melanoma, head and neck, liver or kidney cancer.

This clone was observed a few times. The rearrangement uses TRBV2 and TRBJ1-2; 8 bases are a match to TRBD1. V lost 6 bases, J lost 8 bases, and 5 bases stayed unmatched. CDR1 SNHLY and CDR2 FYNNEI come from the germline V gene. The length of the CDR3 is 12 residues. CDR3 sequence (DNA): TGTGCCAGCAGCGACAGGGGTTGGGGCTACACCTTC. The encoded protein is CASSDRGWGYTF.

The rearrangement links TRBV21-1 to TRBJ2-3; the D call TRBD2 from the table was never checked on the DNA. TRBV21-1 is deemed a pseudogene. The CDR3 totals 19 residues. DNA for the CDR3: TGTGCCAGCAGCAATACCAGGGGTGGCGGGACTAAACGCACAGATACGCAGTATTTT. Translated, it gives CASSNTRGGGTKRTDTQYF.

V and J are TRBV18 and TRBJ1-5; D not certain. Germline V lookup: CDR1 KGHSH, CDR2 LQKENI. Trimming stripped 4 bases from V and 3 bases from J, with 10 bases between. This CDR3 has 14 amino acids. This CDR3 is CASSLARVNQPQHF. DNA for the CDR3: TGTGCCAGCTCACTCGCTAGGGTCAATCAGCCCCAGCATTTT.

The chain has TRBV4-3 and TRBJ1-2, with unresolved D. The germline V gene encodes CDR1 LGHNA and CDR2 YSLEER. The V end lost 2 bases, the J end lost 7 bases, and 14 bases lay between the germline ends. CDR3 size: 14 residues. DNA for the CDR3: TGCGCCAGCAGCCAATTGGAAGGGCTTGTTGGCTACACCTTC. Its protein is CASSQLEGLVGYTF.

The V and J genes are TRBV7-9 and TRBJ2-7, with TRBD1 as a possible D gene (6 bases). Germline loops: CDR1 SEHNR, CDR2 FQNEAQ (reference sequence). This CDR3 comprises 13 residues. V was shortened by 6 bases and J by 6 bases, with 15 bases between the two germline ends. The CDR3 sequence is CASRYREGGEQYF. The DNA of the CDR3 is TGTGCCAGCAGGTACAGGGAAGGGGGCGAGCAGTACTTC.

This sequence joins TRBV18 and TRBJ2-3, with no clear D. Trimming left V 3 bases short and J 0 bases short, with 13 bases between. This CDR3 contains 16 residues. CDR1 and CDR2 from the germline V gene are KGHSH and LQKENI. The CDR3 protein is CASSPFGVSSTDTQYF. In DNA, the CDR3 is TGTGCCAGCTCACCCTTCGGAGTTTCTAGCACAGATACGCAGTATTTT.

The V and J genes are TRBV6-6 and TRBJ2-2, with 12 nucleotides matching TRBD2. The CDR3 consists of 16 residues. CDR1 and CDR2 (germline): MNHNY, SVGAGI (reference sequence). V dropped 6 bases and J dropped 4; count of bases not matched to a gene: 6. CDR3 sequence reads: CASSTSGRRGTGELFF. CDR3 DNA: TGTGCCAGCAGCACTAGCGGGAGGAGGGGCACCGGGGAGCTGTTTTTT.

CDR3 bases: TGTGCCTGGAGTCGAGGGCGAAACAGGGTTTTAACTGGAAACACCATATATTTT. Its protein is CAWSRGRNRVLTGNTIYF. This rearrangement joins TRBV30 to TRBJ1-3; perhaps TRBD1 as D (6 bases). CDR1 GTSNPN and CDR2 SVGIG come from the germline V gene (reference sequence). V lost 2 bases to trimming and J lost 2 bases, with 22 bases between them. There are 18 residues in the CDR3. The complete variable domain, with remaining parts taken from reference TRBV30 and TRBJ1-3, reads SQTIHQWPATLVQPVGSPLSLECTVEGTSNPNLYWYRQAAGRGLQLLFYSVGIGQISSEVPQNLSASRPQDRQFILSSKKLLLSDSGFYLCAWSRGRNRVLTGNTIYFGEGSWLTVV.

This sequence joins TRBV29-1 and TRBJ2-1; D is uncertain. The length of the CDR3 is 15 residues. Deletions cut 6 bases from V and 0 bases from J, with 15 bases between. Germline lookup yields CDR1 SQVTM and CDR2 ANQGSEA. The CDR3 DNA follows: TGCAGCGTCCTACTTCTGGTCAGCTCCTACAATGAGCAGTTCTTC. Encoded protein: CSVLLLVSSYNEQFF.

The CDR3 nucleotides read TGTGCCAGCACGTCGGAAAATGGAAACACCATATATTTT. Translating it yields CASTSENGNTIYF. The chain links TRBV2 to TRBJ1-3; D gene unclear. This CDR3 spans 13 amino acids. V gave up 7 bases and J gave up 3 bases, with 10 bases separating them. CDR1 and CDR2 from the germline V gene are SNHLY and FYNNEI. The full variable domain, its missing parts supplied by reference TRBV2 and TRBJ1-3, is EPEVTQTPSHQVTQMGQEVILRCVPISNHLYFYWYRQILGQKVEFLVSFYNNEISEKSEIFDDQFSVERPDGSNFTLKIRSTKLEDSAMYFCASTSENGNTIYFGEGSWLTVV.

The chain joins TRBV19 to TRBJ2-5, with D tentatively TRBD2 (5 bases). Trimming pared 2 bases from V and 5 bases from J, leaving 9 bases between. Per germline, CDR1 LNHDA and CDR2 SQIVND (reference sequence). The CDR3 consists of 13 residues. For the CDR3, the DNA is TGTGCCAGTAGTATACCGGGGATGGAGACCCAGTACTTC. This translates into CASSIPGMETQYF.

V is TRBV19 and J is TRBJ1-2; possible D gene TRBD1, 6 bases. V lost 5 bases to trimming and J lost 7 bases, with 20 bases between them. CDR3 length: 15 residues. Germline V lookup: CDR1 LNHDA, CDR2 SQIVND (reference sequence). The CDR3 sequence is CASSPARAGATGYTF. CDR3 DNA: TGTGCCAGTAGTCCGGCCAGAGCGGGGGCGACTGGCTACACCTTC. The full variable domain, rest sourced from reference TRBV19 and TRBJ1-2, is DGGITQSPKYLFRKEGQNVTLSCEQNLNHDAMYWYRQDPGQGLRLIYYSQIVNDFQKGDIAEGYSVSREKKESFPLTVTSAQKNPTAFYLCASSPARAGATGYTFGSGTRLTVV.

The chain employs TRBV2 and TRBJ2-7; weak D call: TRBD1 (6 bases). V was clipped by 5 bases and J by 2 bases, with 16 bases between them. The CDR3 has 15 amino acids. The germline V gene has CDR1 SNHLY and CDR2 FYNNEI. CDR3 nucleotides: TGTGCCAGCAGTACAAACGACAGGCCGACCTACGAGCAGTACTTC. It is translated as CASSTNDRPTYEQYF.

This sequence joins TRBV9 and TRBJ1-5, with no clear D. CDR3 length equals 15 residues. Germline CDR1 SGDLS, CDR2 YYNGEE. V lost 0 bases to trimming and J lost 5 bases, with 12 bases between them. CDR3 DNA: TGTGCCAGCAGCGTAGCAGTGGGGTCGGATCAGCCCCAGCATTTT. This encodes CASSVAVGSDQPQHF. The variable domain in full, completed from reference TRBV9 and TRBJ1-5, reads DSGVTQTPKHLITATGQRVTLRCSPRSGDLSVYWYQQSLDQGLQFLIQYYNGEERAKGNILERFSAQQFPDLHSELNLSSLELGDSALYFCASSVAVGSDQPQHFGDGTRLSIL.

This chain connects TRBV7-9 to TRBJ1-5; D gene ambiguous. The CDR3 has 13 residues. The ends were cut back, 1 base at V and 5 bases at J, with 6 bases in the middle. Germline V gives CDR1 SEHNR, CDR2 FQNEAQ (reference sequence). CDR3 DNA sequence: TGTGCCAGCAGCTTAGTAGGAGATCAGCCCCAGCATTTT. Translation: CASSLVGDQPQHF.

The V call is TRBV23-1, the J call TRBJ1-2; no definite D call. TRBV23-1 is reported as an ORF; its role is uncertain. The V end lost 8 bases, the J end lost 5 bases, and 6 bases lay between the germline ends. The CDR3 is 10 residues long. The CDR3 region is CASERYGYTF. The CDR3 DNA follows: TGCGCCAGCGAGAGGTATGGCTACACCTTC.

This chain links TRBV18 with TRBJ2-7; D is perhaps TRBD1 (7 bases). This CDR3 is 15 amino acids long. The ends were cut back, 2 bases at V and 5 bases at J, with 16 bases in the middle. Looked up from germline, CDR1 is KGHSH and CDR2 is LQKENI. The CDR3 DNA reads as TGTGCCAGCTCACCATGGAGGGGGCCTCGTGACGAGCAGTACTTC. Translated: CASSPWRGPRDEQYF.

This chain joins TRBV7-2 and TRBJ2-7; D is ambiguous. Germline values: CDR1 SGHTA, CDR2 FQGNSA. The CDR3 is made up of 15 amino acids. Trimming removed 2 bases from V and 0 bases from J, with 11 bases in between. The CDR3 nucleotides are TGTGCCAGCAGCTTATACAGTGGAGACTCCTACGAGCAGTACTTC. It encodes CASSLYSGDSYEQYF.

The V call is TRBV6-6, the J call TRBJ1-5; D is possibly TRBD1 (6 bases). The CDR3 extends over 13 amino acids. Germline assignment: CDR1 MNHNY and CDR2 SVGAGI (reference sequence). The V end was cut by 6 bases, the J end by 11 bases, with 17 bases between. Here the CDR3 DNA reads TGTGCCAGCAGCCAGGACAGCTCTACAGCCCAGCATTTT. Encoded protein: CASSQDSSTAQHF.

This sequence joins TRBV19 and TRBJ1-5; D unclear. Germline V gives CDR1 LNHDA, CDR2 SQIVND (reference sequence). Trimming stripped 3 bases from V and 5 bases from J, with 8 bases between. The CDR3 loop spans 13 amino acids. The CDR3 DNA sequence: TGTGCCAGTAGTATCTCTGTCGATCAGCCCCAGCATTTT. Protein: CASSISVDQPQHF.

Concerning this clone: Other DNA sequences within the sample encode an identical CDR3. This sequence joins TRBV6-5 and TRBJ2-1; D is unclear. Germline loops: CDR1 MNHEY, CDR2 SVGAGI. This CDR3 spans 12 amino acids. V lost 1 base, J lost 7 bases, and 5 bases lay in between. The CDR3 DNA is TGTGCCAGCAGTTACTTGGGTAATGAGCAGTTCTTC. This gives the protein CASSYLGNEQFF.

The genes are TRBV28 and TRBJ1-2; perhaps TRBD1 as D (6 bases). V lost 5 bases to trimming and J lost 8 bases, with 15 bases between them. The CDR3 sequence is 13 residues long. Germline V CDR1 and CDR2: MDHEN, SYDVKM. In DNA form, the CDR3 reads TGTGCCAGCAGTAGGCAGGGGAAAATGGGCTACACCTTC. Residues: CASSRQGKMGYTF.

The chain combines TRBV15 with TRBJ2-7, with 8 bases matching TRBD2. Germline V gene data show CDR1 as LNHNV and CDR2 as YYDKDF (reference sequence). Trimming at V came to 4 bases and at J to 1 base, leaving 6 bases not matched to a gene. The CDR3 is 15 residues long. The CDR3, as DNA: TGTGCCACCAGCAAAGCGGGAGTCGCGTCCTACGAGCAGTACTTC. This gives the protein CATSKAGVASYEQYF. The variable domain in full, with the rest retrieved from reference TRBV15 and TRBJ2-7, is DAMVIQNPRYQVTQFGKPVTLSCSQTLNHNVMYWYQQKSSQAPKLLFHYYDKDFNNEADTPDNFQSRRPNTSFCFLDIRSPGLGDTAMYLCATSKAGVASYEQYFGPGTRLTVT.

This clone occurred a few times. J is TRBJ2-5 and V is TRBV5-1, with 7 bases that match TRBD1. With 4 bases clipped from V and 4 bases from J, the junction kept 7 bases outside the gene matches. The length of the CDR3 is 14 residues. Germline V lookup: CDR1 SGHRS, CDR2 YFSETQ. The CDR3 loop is CASSDPGQSETQYF. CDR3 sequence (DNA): TGCGCCAGCAGCGACCCGGGACAGTCAGAGACCCAGTACTTC.

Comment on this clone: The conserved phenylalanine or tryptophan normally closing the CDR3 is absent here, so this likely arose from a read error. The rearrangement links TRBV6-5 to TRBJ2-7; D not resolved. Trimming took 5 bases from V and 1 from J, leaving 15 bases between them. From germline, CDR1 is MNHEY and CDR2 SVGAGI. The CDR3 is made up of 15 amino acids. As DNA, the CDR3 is TGTGCCAGCAGTCCCTATTCCCAAGGGTCCTACGAGCAGTACCTC. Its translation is CASSPYSQGSYEQYL.

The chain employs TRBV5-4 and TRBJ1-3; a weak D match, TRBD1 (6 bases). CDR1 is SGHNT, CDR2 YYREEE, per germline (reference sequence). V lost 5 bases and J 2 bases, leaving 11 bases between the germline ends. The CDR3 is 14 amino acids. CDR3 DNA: TGTGCCAGCAGAGCCAGGGGAACTGGAAACACCATATATTTT. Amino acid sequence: CASRARGTGNTIYF. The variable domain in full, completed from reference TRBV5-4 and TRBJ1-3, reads ETGVTQSPTHLIKTRGQQVTLRCSSQSGHNTVSWYQQALGQGPQFIFQYYREEENGRGNFPPRFSGLQFPNYSSELNVNALELDDSALYLCASRARGTGNTIYFGEGSWLTVV.

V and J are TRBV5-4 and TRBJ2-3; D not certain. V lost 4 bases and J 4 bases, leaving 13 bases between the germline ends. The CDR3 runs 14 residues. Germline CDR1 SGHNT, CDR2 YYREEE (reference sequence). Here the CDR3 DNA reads TGTGCCAGCAGCACCCCTAGTAAGTCAGATACGCAGTATTTT. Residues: CASSTPSKSDTQYF.

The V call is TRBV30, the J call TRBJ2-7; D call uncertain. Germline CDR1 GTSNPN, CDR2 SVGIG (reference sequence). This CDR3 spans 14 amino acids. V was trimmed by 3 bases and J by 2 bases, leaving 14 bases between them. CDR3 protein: CAWSADGRTYEQYF. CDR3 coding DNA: TGTGCCTGGAGCGCTGACGGGCGAACCTACGAGCAGTACTTC.

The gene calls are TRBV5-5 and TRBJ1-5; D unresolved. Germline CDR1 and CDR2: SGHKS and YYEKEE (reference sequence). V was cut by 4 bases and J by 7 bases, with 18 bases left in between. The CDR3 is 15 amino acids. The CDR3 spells CASSPEPGLRQPQHF. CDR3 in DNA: TGTGCCAGCAGCCCCGAGCCCGGGCTTCGACAGCCCCAGCATTTT. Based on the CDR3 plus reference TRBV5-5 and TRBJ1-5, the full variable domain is DAGVTQSPTHLIKTRGQQVTLRCSPISGHKSVSWYQQVLGQGPQFIFQYYEKEERGRGNFPDRFSARQFPNYSSELNVNALLLGDSALYLCASSPEPGLRQPQHFGDGTRLSIL.

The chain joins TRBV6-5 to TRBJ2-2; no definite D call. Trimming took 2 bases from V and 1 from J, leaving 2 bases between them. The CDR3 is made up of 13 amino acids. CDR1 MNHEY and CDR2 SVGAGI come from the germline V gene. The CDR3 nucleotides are TGTGCCAGCAGTTACCAGAACACCGGGGAGCTGTTTTTT. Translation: CASSYQNTGELFF.